The source of this T cell receptor beta chain is a study of yellow fever vaccine responses in identical twins. Study-level points and caveats: Reportedly, the T cell response mounted by twins to vaccine seemed partly convergent, partly personalized.

Details on this clonotype: The antigen is not known.

There are 11 residues in the CDR3. Per the germline V gene, CDR1 is SNHLY and CDR2 is FYNNEI. Trimming removed 4 bases from V and 4 bases from J, with 3 bases in between. TCRdb analysed the RT-PCR reads with MiXCR anew, one entry per CDR3 protein. The table has approximately 33,000 distinct CDR3 sequences, almost 60% seen once. The rearrangement uses TRBV2 and TRBJ2-3; no firm D call. The sequence derives from a young woman who received the yellow fever vaccine. This specimen was T cells from blood (PBMCs), unsorted or a sorted subset (not recorded which), taken before or after yellow fever vaccination (not recorded which). CDR3 region: CASSVADTQYF. CDR3 bases: TGTGCCAGCAGTGTTGCAGATACGCAGTATTTT.